Following are 12 T cell receptor beta chains from one sample sequenced in a study of cytomegalovirus exposure and HLA in healthy donors. Some clones are missing from TCRdb's copy, which holds only in-frame ones; the method was immunoSEQ multiplex PCR. Altogether fewer than 200,000 clones are present, over 85% being singletons, with the ten largest covering just over 4%. The sample taken for sequencing was PBMCs. Source of these receptors: a man aged 18-30 years in good health and CMV-seropositive.

The rearrangement uses TRBV29-1 and TRBJ1-2; perhaps TRBD1 as D (6 bases). The CDR3 runs to 12 residues. Germline-derived CDR1 and CDR2 are SQVTM and ANQGSEA. Trimming stripped 5 bases from V and 8 bases from J, with 15 bases between. This chain's CDR3 is CSVTSGEEGYTF. Here the CDR3 DNA reads TGCAGCGTTACTTCAGGGGAAGAAGGCTACACCTTC.

The V call is TRBV5-1, the J call TRBJ2-3; 7 bases are a match to TRBD1. Unmatched junction bases numbered 1, after V lost 0 bases and J lost 0 bases. This CDR3 region has 15 residues. The germline V gene encodes CDR1 SGHRS and CDR2 YFSETQ. CDR3 sequence: CASSLGQGSTDTQYF. Written as DNA, the CDR3 is TGCGCCAGCAGCTTGGGACAGGGCAGCACAGATACGCAGTATTTT.

The chain employs TRBV10-3 and TRBJ1-2; TRBD1 aligns across 7 bases. Germline CDR1 is ENHRY and CDR2 is SYGVKD. The trim removed 0 bases at V and 6 bases at J, leaving 1 base unmatched. The CDR3 spans 13 residues. CDR3 sequence (DNA): TGTGCCATCAGTGAGTCCACAGGGGATGGCTACACCTTC. It codes for CAISESTGDGYTF.

The CDR3 spells CASSEWGDRGRQETQYF. In DNA, the CDR3 is TGTGCCAGCAGTGAATGGGGGGACAGGGGTCGCCAAGAGACCCAGTACTTC. The V and J genes are TRBV6-1 and TRBJ2-5, with 10 bases lining up with TRBD1. J gave up 1 base and V 2 bases, and 7 bases lay outside the gene matches. Germline loops: CDR1 MNHNS, CDR2 SASEGT. This CDR3 contains 17 residues.

The gene calls are TRBV20-1 and TRBJ2-7; possibly TRBD1 for D (6 bases). Between the trimmed V and J ends, which lost 6 bases and 3 bases, there was a span of 9 bases. Per the germline V gene, CDR1 is DFQATT and CDR2 is SNEGSKA (reference sequence). The CDR3 sequence is 11 residues long. CDR3: CSAGDNYEQYF. The CDR3 bases are TGCAGTGCCGGGGACAACTACGAGCAGTACTTC.

The chain is built from TRBV28 and TRBJ2-7; D is perhaps TRBD1 (6 bases). The CDR3 is 15 residues long. Looked up from germline, CDR1 is MDHEN and CDR2 is SYDVKM. V was clipped by 5 bases and J by 3 bases, with 17 bases between them. The CDR3 DNA reads TGTGCCAGCAGTCCCCCTGGACAGACCCGCTACGAGCAGTACTTC. This sequence encodes CASSPPGQTRYEQYF.

Here the CDR3 reads CAWSVNGGRFTDTQYF. The DNA for the CDR3 is TGTGCCTGGAGTGTAAATGGCGGCAGATTCACAGATACGCAGTATTTT. The V and J genes are TRBV30 and TRBJ2-3; the D is unclear. V was clipped by 0 bases and J by 2 bases, with 15 bases between them. CDR1 is GTSNPN, CDR2 SVGIG, per germline (reference sequence). This CDR3 is 16 amino acids long. The variable domain in full, completed from reference TRBV30 and TRBJ2-3, reads SQTIHQWPATLVQPVGSPLSLECTVEGTSNPNLYWYRQAAGRGLQLLFYSVGIGQISSEVPQNLSASRPQDRQFILSSKKLLLSDSGFYLCAWSVNGGRFTDTQYFGPGTRLTVL.

The chain carries TRBV2 and TRBJ2-1, with unresolved D. The V and J ends lost 7 bases and 4 bases respectively, with 17 bases between them. Germline V gene sequence: CDR1 SNHLY, CDR2 FYNNEI. The CDR3 length is 15 residues. CDR3 sequence (DNA): TGTGCCAGCACCTCCGAAGACTTTCTATACAATGAGCAGTTCTTC. This translates into CASTSEDFLYNEQFF.

This chain connects TRBV5-1 to TRBJ2-3, with D unclear. V was cut by 4 bases and J by 5 bases, with 11 bases left in between. This CDR3 is built from 13 residues. Germline loops: CDR1 SGHRS, CDR2 YFSETQ. The CDR3 DNA is TGCGCCAGCAGCCCCCGCTCCAGAGATACGCAGTATTTT. This encodes CASSPRSRDTQYF.

The chain has TRBV18 and TRBJ2-7; TRBD2 is a possible D gene (6 bases). Germline V gene sequence: CDR1 KGHSH, CDR2 LQKENI. V lost 2 bases and J lost 1, with 27 bases in between. The CDR3 totals 20 residues. Here the CDR3 reads CASSPYIALGSGSSSYEQYF. The CDR3 DNA reads as TGTGCCAGCTCACCATACATAGCACTCGGTAGCGGCTCCTCTTCCTACGAGCAGTACTTC.

The V call is TRBV6-5, the J call TRBJ2-7; TRBD1 might be the D (5 bases). V lost 0 bases to trimming and J lost 2 bases, with 14 bases between them. The CDR3 sequence is 16 residues long. Germline V gene data show CDR1 as MNHEY and CDR2 as SVGAGI. CDR3: CASSYSALQGAYEQYF. As DNA, the CDR3 is TGTGCCAGCAGTTACTCGGCTTTGCAGGGCGCCTACGAGCAGTACTTC.

This clone was recorded only once. V usage is TRBV15 and J usage is TRBJ2-1; 10 nucleotides agree with TRBD2. Trimming took 0 bases from V and 5 from J; bases not matched to a gene: 13. CDR1 and CDR2 from the germline V gene are LNHNV and YYDKDF (reference sequence). The CDR3 runs to 19 residues. This chain's CDR3 is CATSRDSILLAGGHNEQFF. The CDR3 coding sequence is TGTGCCACCAGCAGAGATAGCATCCTTTTAGCGGGAGGTCACAATGAGCAGTTCTTC.